This T cell receptor beta chain comes out of a study of vaccination effects on CD4 cells after COVID-19. About the research overall: The study obtained samples from two convalescent patients 16 days and one week before vaccination.

Expansion of antigen-specific CD4+ T cells with viral peptide pools was carried out by the ViraFEST assay before sequencing. Once cultured for approximately ten days, the cells underwent separation to obtain CD4+ T cells. Convalescent patients had PCR-confirmed SARS-CoV-2 infection between March and December 2020. On days 3 and 7, fresh IL-2 medium replaced half the medium. The CDR3 loop spans 18 amino acids. V was clipped by 3 bases and J by 1 base, with 19 bases between them. The germline V gene has CDR1 MGHRA and CDR2 YSYEKL. Data came from immunoSEQ multiplex PCR; TCRdb stores just in-frame clones and leaves some out. The repertoire holds tens of thousands of clones, with 75% to 85% as singletons. Regarding this clone: Its antigen is as yet unknown.

Specimen: CD4+ T cells from PBMCs cultured with HIV peptides, collected before COVID-19 vaccination. Subset in this sample: HIV-1 Nef peptide pool negative control/reference culture. This receptor was identified in a human donor who had a prior SARS-CoV-2 infection. V and J are TRBV4-1 and TRBJ2-1, with D perhaps TRBD2 (5 bases). CDR3 sequence (DNA): TGCGCCAGCAGCCATGATCCCAAGTCGCCGGGGTCCTACAATGAGCAGTTCTTC. It translates to CASSHDPKSPGSYNEQFF.